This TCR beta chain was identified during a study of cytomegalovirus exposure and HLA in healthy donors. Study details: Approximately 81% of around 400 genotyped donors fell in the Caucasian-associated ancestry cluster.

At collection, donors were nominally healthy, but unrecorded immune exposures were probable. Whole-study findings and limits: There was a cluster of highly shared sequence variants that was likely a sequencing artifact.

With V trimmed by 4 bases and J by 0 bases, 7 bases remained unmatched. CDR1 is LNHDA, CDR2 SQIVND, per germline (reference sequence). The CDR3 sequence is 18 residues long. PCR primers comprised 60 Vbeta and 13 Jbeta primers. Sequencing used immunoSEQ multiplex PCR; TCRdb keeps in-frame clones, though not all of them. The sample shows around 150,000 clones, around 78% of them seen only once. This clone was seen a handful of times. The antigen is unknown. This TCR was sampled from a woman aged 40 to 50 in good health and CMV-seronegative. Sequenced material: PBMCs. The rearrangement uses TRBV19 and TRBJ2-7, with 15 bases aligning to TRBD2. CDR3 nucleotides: TGTGCCAGTAGTACAGGACTAGCGGGAGGGATAGACTCCTACGAGCAGTACTTC. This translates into CASSTGLAGGIDSYEQYF.